The 15 T cell receptor beta chains given below trace back to one sample, sequenced in a study of naive and memory T cell subsets (dated by TCRdb to the late 2010s). Receptor libraries were prepared by UMI-ligation and nested PCR. Instrument used: Illumina MiSeq. The beta constant-region primer was an equimolar mix of two oligonucleotides covering both TRBC1 and TRBC2. TCRdb applied fastp at Q25 and MiXCR to the public reads, then kept only in-frame beta chains. Rows are combined by CDR3 protein, so each entry shows the most common genes and DNA. For this sample there are around 31,000 distinct CDR3 sequences; around a tenth appear just once. About a sixth of the sample comes from the top ten. Sequences were obtained from effector memory CD4+ T cells from blood. Taken with the paper, the label for cell subset or site translates to: effector memory, CD45RA- CD27-. Receptor source: a human donor in good health.

This chain joins TRBV12-3 or TRBV12-4 and TRBJ2-7; possible D gene TRBD1, 6 bases. The germline V and J ends were trimmed by 6 bases and 12 bases, with 18 bases remaining between them. CDR3 size: 12 residues. The CDR3 DNA is TGTGCCAGCAGCCCCCGCTTCCAGGGGCTGTACTTC. As protein: CASSPRFQGLYF.

This clonotype was counted many times. The chain is built from TRBV5-4 and TRBJ2-3; 11 bases align to TRBD2. The CDR3 loop spans 14 amino acids. Unmatched junction bases numbered 5, after V lost 3 bases and J lost 8 bases. CDR1 SGHNT and CDR2 YYREEE come from the germline V gene (reference sequence). The CDR3 region is CASSSSGGQATQYF. The CDR3 DNA reads TGTGCCAGCAGCTCTAGCGGGGGGCAGGCTACGCAGTATTTT.

The chain uses TRBV9 and TRBJ2-1; 9 bases match TRBD2. This CDR3 spans 17 amino acids. The germline gives CDR1 SGDLS, CDR2 YYNGEE. V dropped 4 bases and J dropped 1; count of bases not matched to a gene: 9. The CDR3 spells CASSPHSGRESYNEQFF. The DNA for the CDR3 is TGTGCCAGCAGCCCTCATAGCGGGAGAGAATCCTACAATGAGCAGTTCTTC.

There are many counts of this clonotype. The rearrangement joins TRBV12-3 or TRBV12-4 to TRBJ2-2; TRBD1 agrees at 9 bases. The CDR3 loop spans 16 amino acids. V shed 5 bases and J 4 bases; nucleotides not matched to a gene: 8. The CDR3, as DNA: TGTGCCAGCAGTCCCTGGACGACAGGGGGCACCGGGGAGCTGTTTTTT. Translating it yields CASSPWTTGGTGELFF.

The V and J genes are TRBV6-2 or TRBV6-3 and TRBJ2-5; D is perhaps TRBD2 (5 bases). This CDR3 is built from 13 residues. CDR1 and CDR2 (germline): MNHEY, SVGEGT. Between the trimmed V and J ends, which lost 8 bases and 7 bases, there was a span of 17 bases. For the CDR3, the DNA is TGTGCCAGCGGTTCGGGGTCGATTGGGACCCAGTACTTC. This codes for CASGSGSIGTQYF.

The CDR3 loop reads CASAEKQYF. CDR3 DNA sequence: TGCGCCAGCGCCGAAAAGCAGTACTTC. The chain couples TRBV23-1 to TRBJ2-7; D uncertain. TRBV23-1 is filed as an ORF, its function uncertain. The CDR3 has 9 residues. Trimming took off 8 bases at V and 8 bases at J, with 7 bases between the two ends.

This clonotype was counted between two and nine times. The gene calls are TRBV18 and TRBJ2-1; possible D gene TRBD1, 6 bases. The CDR3 length is 13 residues. Germline values: CDR1 KGHSH, CDR2 LQKENI. V gave up 3 bases and J gave up 4 bases, with 7 bases separating them. The CDR3 loop is CASSPDSYNEQFF. CDR3 nucleotide sequence: TGTGCCAGCTCACCGGACAGTTACAATGAGCAGTTCTTC.

This clonotype was found many times. The chain carries TRBV20-1 and TRBJ2-1; 11 bases are shared with TRBD2. The CDR3 is made up of 15 amino acids. Germline trimming cut 5 bases from V and 6 bases from J; bases unmatched to any gene: 9. Germline CDR1 and CDR2: DFQATT and SNEGSKA (reference sequence). In nucleotides, the CDR3 is TGCAGTGCTCTCCCGACTAGCGGGACTCGCAATGAGCAGTTCTTC. Its translation is CSALPTSGTRNEQFF.

The chain recombines TRBV10-3 with TRBJ2-1; D tentatively fits TRBD1 or TRBD2 (6 bases each). Germline values: CDR1 ENHRY, CDR2 SYGVKD. The CDR3 runs to 14 residues. Deletions cut 2 bases from V and 4 bases from J, with 9 bases between. The CDR3 protein is CAISERGQYNEQFF. The DNA for the CDR3 is TGTGCCATCAGTGAGCGGGGGCAGTACAATGAGCAGTTCTTC.

The chain has TRBV6-2 or TRBV6-3 and TRBJ2-7; D not resolved. CDR3 length: 12 residues. The V gene's germline CDR1 is MNHEY and CDR2 SVGEGT. Trimming stripped 6 bases from V and 4 bases from J, with 10 bases between. This CDR3 is CASSPPEYEQYF. The CDR3 DNA reads TGTGCCAGCAGCCCACCGGAATACGAGCAGTACTTC.

This clonotype has a handful of counts. The CDR3 reads CASSWDRQETQYF. DNA of the CDR3: TGTGCCAGCAGTTGGGACCGACAAGAGACCCAGTACTTC. V gene TRBV27 combines with J gene TRBJ2-5, with D possibly being TRBD1 or TRBD2 (5 bases each). Germline CDR1 reads MNHEY; CDR2 reads SMNVEV (reference sequence). This CDR3 has 13 residues. V dropped 4 bases and J dropped 2 bases, with 8 bases sitting between them.

The J gene is TRBJ2-1, the V gene TRBV14; 7 positions agree with TRBD1. The CDR3 is 14 residues long. Trimming took 5 bases from V and 2 from J; bases not matched to a gene: 3. The germline V gene has CDR1 SGHDN and CDR2 FVKESK. The CDR3 DNA reads as TGTGCCAGCAGCACGGGACAGCCCTACAATGAGCAGTTCTTC. Translation gives CASSTGQPYNEQFF.

This clonotype has more than one count but fewer than ten. V and J are TRBV6-2 or TRBV6-3 and TRBJ2-2, with no clear D. Trimming removed 7 bases at V and 2 bases at J, with 11 bases between. CDR1 and CDR2 (germline): MNHEY, SVGEGT. This CDR3 has 14 residues. The CDR3 region has the DNA TGTGCCAGCATTATGGTTGGTAACACCGGGGAGCTGTTTTTT. Translation: CASIMVGNTGELFF.

This clonotype was seen repeatedly, ten times or more. The rearrangement uses TRBV2 and TRBJ2-3; D perhaps matches TRBD1 (6 bases). CDR3 size: 16 residues. V was shortened by 5 bases and J by 0 bases, with 15 bases between the two germline ends. In germline, CDR1 is SNHLY, CDR2 FYNNEI. Written as DNA, the CDR3 is TGTGCCAGCAGTCCACAGGGTCGGGGTAGCACAGATACGCAGTATTTT. Encoded protein: CASSPQGRGSTDTQYF.

This clonotype occurred a few times. The genes are TRBV24-1 and TRBJ2-1, with TRBD2 matching over 13 bases. V shed 7 bases and J 6 bases; nucleotides not matched to a gene: 8. Germline lookup yields CDR1 KGHDR and CDR2 SFDVKD. The CDR3 covers 16 residues. CDR3 protein: CATSGTSGISGNEQFF. The CDR3 DNA sequence: TGTGCCACCAGCGGGACTAGCGGGATTTCTGGCAATGAGCAGTTCTTC.